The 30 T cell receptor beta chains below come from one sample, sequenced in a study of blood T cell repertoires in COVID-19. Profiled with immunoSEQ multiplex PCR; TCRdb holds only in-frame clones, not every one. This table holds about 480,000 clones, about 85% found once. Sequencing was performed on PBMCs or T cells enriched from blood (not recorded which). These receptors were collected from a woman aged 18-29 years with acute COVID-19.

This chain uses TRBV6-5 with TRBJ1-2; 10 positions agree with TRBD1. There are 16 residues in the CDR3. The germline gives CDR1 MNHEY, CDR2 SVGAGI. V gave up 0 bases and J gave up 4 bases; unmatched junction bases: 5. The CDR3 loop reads CASSYSTGGVGYGYTF. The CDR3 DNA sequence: TGTGCCAGCAGTTACTCGACAGGGGGCGTGGGCTATGGCTACACCTTC.

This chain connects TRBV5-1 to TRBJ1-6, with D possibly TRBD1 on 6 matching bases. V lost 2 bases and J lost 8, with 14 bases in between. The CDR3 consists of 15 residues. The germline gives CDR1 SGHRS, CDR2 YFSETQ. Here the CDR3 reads CASSLGLTGYSPLHF. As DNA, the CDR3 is TGCGCCAGCAGCTTAGGTCTTACAGGGTATTCACCCCTCCACTTT.

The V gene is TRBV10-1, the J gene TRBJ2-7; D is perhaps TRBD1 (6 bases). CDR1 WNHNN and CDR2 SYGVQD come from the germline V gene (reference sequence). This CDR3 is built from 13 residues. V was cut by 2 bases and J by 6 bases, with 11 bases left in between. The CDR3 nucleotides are TGCGCCAGCAGTGAGACCCGGACAGCCGAGCAGTACTTC. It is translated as CASSETRTAEQYF.

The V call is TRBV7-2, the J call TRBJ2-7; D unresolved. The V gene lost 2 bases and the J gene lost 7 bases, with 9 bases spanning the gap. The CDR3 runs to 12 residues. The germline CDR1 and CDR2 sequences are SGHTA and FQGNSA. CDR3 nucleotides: TGTGCCAGCAGCTTAAACCCCCGGGAGCAGTACTTC. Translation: CASSLNPREQYF.

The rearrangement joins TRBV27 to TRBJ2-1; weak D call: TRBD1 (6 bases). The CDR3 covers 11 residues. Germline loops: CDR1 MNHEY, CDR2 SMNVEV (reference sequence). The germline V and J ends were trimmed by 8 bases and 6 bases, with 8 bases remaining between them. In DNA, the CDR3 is TGTGCCAGCCTCAGGGGCAATGAGCAGTTCTTC. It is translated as CASLRGNEQFF.

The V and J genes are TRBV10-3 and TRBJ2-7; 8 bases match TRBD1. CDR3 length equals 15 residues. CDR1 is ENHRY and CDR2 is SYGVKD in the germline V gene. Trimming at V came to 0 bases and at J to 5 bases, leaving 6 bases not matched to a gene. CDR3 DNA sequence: TGTGCCATCAGTGAGTCGATGGGACAGGAAAACGAGCAGTACTTC. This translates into CAISESMGQENEQYF.

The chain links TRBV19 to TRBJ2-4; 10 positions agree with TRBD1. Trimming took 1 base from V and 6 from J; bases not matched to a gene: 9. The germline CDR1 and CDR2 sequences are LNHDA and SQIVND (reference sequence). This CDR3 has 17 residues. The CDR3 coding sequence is TGTGCCAGTAGTATAGGTCCGGGACAGGGGTCCCGAAACATTCAGTACTTC. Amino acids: CASSIGPGQGSRNIQYF.

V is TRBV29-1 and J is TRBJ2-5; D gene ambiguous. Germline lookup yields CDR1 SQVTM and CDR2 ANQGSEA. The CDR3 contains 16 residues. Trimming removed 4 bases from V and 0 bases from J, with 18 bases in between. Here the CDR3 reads CSVVGLYLSYQETQYF. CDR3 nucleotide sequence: TGCAGCGTTGTGGGCCTCTATCTATCCTACCAAGAGACCCAGTACTTC.

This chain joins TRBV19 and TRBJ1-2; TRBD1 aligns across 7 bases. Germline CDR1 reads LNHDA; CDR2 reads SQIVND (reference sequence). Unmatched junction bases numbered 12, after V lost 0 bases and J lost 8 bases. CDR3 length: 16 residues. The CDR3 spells CASSIDTFDREDGYTF. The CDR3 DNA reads TGTGCCAGTAGTATAGACACATTCGACAGGGAGGACGGCTACACCTTC.

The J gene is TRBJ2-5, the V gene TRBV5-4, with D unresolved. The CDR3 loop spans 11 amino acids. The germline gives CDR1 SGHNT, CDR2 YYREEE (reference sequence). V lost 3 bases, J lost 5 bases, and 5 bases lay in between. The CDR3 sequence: CASSSRETQYF. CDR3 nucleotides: TGTGCCAGCAGCTCCCGGGAGACCCAGTACTTC.

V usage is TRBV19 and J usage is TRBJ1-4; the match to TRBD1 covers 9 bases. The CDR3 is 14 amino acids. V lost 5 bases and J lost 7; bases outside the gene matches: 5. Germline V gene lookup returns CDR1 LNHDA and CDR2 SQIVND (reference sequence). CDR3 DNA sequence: TGTGCCAGTAGTGCGACAGGGGGTGTTGAAAAACTGTTTTTT. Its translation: CASSATGGVEKLFF. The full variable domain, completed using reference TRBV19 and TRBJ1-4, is DGGITQSPKYLFRKEGQNVTLSCEQNLNHDAMYWYRQDPGQGLRLIYYSQIVNDFQKGDIAEGYSVSREKKESFPLTVTSAQKNPTAFYLCASSATGGVEKLFFGSGTQLSVL.

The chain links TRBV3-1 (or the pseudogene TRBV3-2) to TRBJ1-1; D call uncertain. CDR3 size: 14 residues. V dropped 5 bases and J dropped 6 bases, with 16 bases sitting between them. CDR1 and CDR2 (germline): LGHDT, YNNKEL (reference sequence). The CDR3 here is CASSVSGVGPEAFF. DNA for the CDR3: TGTGCCAGCAGCGTTTCGGGAGTGGGCCCTGAAGCTTTCTTT.

The CDR3 reads CASSELGSGNGYTF. CDR3 bases: TGTGCCAGCAGTGAGCTGGGGTCAGGGAATGGCTACACCTTC. This chain uses TRBV2 with TRBJ1-2; D might be TRBD1 (5 bases). V was pared by 3 bases and J by 6 bases, with 14 bases between. The CDR3 is 14 residues long. Germline CDR1 is SNHLY and CDR2 is FYNNEI.

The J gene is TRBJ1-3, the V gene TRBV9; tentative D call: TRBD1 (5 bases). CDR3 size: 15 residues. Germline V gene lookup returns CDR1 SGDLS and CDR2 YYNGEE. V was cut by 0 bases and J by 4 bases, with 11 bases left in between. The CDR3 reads CASSVEIGEGNTIYF. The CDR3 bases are TGTGCCAGCAGCGTAGAAATAGGGGAAGGAAACACCATATATTTT.

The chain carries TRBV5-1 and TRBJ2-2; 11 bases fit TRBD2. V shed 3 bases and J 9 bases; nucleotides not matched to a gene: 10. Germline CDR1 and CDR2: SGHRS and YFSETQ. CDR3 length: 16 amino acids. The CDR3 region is CASSSETSGMFRELFF. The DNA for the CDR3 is TGCGCCAGCAGCTCGGAGACTAGCGGGATGTTCAGGGAGCTGTTTTTT.

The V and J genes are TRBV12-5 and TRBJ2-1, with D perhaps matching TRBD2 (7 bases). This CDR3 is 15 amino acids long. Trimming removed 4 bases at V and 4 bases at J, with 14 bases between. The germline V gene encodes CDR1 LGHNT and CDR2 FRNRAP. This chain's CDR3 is CASGSYRGAYNEQFF. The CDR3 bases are TGTGCTAGTGGTTCATACCGGGGGGCTTACAATGAGCAGTTCTTC.

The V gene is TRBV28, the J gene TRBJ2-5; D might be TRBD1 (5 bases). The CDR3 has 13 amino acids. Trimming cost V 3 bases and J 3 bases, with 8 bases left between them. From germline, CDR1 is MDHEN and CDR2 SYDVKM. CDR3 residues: CASSFGREETQYF. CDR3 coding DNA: TGTGCCAGCAGTTTCGGCAGGGAAGAGACCCAGTACTTC.

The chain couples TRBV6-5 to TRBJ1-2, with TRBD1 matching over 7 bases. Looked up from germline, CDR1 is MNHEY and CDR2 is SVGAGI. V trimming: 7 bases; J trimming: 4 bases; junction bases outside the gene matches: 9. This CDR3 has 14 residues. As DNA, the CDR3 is TGTGCCAGCATGGAGGGGGCGCGGGGCTATGGCTACACCTTC. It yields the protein CASMEGARGYGYTF.

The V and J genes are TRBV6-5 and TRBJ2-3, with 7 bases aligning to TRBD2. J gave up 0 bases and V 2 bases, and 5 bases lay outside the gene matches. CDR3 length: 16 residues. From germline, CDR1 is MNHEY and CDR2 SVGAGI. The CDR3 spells CASSYAASGSTDTQYF. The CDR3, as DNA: TGTGCCAGCAGTTACGCGGCTAGCGGTAGCACAGATACGCAGTATTTT.

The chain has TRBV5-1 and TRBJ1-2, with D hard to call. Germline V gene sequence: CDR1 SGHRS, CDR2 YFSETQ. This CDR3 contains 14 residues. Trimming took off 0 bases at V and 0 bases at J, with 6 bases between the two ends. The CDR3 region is CASSLDTTNYGYTF. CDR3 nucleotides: TGCGCCAGCAGCTTGGATACAACTAACTATGGCTACACCTTC. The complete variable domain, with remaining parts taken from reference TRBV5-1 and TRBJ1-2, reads KAGVTQTPRYLIKTRGQQVTLSCSPISGHRSVSWYQQTPGQGLQFLFEYFSETQRNKGNFPGRFSGRQFSNSRSEMNVSTLELGDSALYLCASSLDTTNYGYTFGSGTRLTVV.

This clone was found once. This chain's CDR3 is CASSQGPEVGEQYF. As DNA, the CDR3 is TGCGCCAGCAGCCAAGGACCGGAGGTAGGCGAGCAGTACTTC. The chain uses TRBV4-3 and TRBJ2-7; D is possibly TRBD2 (5 bases). The CDR3 loop spans 14 amino acids. Trimming took 1 base from V and 6 from J, leaving 13 bases between them. Germline lookup yields CDR1 LGHNA and CDR2 YSLEER.

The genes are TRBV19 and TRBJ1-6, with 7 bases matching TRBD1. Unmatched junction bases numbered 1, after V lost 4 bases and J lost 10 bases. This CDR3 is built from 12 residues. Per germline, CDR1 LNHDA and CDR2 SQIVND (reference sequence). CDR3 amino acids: CASSRQGSPLHF. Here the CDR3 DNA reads TGTGCCAGTAGTAGACAGGGATCACCCCTCCACTTT.

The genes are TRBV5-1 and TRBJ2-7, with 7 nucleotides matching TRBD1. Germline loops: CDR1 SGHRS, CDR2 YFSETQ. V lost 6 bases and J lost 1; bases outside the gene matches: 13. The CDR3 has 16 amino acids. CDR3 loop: CASNGDRGQGSYEQYF. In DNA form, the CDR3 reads TGCGCCAGCAATGGAGATAGGGGGCAGGGTTCCTACGAGCAGTACTTC.

The CDR3 DNA follows: TGTGCCAGCAGCATCACCCCGAGTCAGTATTTT. The encoded protein is CASSITPSQYF. The gene calls are TRBV2 and TRBJ2-3; D not resolved. The V and J ends lost 6 bases and 12 bases respectively, with 13 bases between them. The germline gives CDR1 SNHLY, CDR2 FYNNEI. The CDR3 is 11 residues long.

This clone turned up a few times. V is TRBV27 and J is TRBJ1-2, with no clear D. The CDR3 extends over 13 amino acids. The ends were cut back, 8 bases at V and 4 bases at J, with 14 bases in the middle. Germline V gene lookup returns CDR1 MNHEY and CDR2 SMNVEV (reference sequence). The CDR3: CASAIAAPYGYTF. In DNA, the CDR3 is TGTGCCAGCGCGATAGCAGCACCCTATGGCTACACCTTC.

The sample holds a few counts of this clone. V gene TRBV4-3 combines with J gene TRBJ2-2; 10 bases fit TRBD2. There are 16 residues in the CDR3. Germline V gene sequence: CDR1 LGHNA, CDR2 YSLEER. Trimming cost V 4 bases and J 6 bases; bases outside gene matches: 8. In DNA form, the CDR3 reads TGCGCCAGCAGCCCCTCTCTAGCGGGAGAGTCCGGGGAGCTGTTTTTT. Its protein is CASSPSLAGESGELFF.

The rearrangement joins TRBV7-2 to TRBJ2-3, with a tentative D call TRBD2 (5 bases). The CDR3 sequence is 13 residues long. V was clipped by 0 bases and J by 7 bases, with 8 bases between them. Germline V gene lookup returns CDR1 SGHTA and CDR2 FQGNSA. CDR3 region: CASSLALANTQYF. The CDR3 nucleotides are TGTGCCAGCAGCTTAGCGCTAGCAAATACGCAGTATTTT. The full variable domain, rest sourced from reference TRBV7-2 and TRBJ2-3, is GAGVSQSPSNKVTEKGKDVELRCDPISGHTALYWYRQSLGQGLEFLIYFQGNSAPDKSGLPSDRFSAERTGGSVSTLTIQRTQQEDSAVYLCASSLALANTQYFGPGTRLTVL.

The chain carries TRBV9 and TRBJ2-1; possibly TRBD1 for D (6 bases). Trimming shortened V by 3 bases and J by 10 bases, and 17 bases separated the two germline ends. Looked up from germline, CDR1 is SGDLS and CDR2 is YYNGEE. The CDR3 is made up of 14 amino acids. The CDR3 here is CASSAQTGTGEQFF. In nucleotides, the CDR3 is TGTGCCAGCAGCGCACAAACAGGGACGGGGGAGCAGTTCTTC.

The CDR3 DNA reads as TGTGCCAGCAGTTCGGGGGTCAATCAGCCCCAGCATTTT. The encoded protein is CASSSGVNQPQHF. V and J are TRBV27 and TRBJ1-5, with D possibly matching TRBD1 (5 bases). This CDR3 contains 13 residues. Looked up from germline, CDR1 is MNHEY and CDR2 is SMNVEV (reference sequence). Trimming pared 4 bases from V and 3 bases from J, leaving 7 bases between.

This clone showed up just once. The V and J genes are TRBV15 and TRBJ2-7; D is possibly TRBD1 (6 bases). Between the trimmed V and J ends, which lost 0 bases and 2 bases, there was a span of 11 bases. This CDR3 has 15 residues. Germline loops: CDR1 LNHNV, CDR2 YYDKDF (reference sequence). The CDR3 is CATSRDRDRPYEQYF. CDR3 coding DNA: TGTGCCACCAGCAGAGATCGAGACAGGCCCTACGAGCAGTACTTC.